This T cell receptor beta chain was recorded in a study of long-term antiretroviral therapy in people with HIV. Turning to the study itself: About a decade before 2015, the earliest samples were taken when ART was typically delayed.

Runs used v3.0 of the immunoSEQ assay and were done at survey level. Repertoires were generated with immunoSEQ multiplex PCR, while TCRdb's copy carries only in-frame clones and drops some. The profile shows 20,000 to 25,000 clones, around 79% of them singletons. V lost 0 bases, J lost 0 bases, and 2 bases lay in between. Germline lookup yields CDR1 MNHEY and CDR2 SMNVEV (reference sequence). The CDR3 extends over 13 amino acids. Before they underwent DNA extraction, samples held roughly 0.95-11 million cryopreserved PBMC. V usage is TRBV27 and J usage is TRBJ1-1; D ambiguous. The sequencing used unsorted PBMCs, collected 0.3 years after starting antiretroviral therapy. This TCR was sampled from a man in his fifties or sixties with HIV. The CDR3 nucleotides read TGTGCCAGCAGTTTATCTCTGAACACTGAAGCTTTCTTT. Translating it yields CASSLSLNTEAFF.